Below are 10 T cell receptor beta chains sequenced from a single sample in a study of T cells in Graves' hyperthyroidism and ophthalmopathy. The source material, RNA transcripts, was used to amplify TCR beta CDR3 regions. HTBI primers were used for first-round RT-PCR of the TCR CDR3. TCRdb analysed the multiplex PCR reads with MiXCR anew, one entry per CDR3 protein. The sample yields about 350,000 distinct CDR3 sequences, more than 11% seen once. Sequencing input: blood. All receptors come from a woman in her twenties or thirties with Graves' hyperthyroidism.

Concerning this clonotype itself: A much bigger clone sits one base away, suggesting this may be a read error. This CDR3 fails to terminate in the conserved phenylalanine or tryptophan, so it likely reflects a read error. The CDR3 loop reads CASRPGLAHNEQFS. In DNA form, the CDR3 reads TGTGCCAGCAGGCCGGGACTGGCTCACAATGAGCAGTTCTCC. This chain connects TRBV6-2 or TRBV6-3 to TRBJ2-1, with D possibly being TRBD2 (6 bases). The CDR3 is 14 amino acids. V gave up 6 bases and J gave up 5 bases, with 14 bases separating them. Germline V gene lookup returns CDR1 MNHEY and CDR2 SVGEGT.

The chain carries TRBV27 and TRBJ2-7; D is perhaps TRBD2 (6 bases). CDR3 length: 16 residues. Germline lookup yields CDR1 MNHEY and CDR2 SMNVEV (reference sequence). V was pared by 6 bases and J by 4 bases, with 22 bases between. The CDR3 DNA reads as TGTGCCAGCAGGCAAGTTAACGTGATGGGGGGATACGAGCAGTACTTC. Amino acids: CASRQVNVMGGYEQYF.

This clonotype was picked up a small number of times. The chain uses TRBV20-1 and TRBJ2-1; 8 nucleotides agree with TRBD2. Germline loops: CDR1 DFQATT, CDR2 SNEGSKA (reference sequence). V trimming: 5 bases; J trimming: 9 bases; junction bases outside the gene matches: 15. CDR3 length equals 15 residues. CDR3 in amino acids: CSAESGGKYTLEQFF. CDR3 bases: TGCAGTGCTGAAAGCGGGGGAAAGTATACGCTTGAGCAGTTCTTC.

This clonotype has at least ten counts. Written as DNA, the CDR3 is TGTGCCAGCAGTGACCAACAGGGCGCCTATGGCTACACCTTC. This gives the protein CASSDQQGAYGYTF. The V gene is TRBV28, the J gene TRBJ1-2, with D perhaps TRBD1 (6 bases). V was trimmed by 5 bases and J by 4 bases, leaving 14 bases between them. Germline values: CDR1 MDHEN, CDR2 SYDVKM. The CDR3 has 14 residues.

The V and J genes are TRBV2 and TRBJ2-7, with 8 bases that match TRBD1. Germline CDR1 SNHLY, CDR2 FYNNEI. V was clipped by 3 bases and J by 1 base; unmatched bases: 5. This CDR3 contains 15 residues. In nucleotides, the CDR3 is TGTGCCAGCAGTGATTCGGGACAGGCTTCCTACGAGCAGTACTTC. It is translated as CASSDSGQASYEQYF.

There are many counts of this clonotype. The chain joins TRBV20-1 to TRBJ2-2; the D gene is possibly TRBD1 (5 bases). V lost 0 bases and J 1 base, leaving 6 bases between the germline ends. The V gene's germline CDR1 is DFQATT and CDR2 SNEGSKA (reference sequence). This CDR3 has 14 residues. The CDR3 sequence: CSARETGNTGELFF. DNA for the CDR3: TGCAGTGCTAGAGAAACAGGGAACACCGGGGAGCTGTTTTTT.

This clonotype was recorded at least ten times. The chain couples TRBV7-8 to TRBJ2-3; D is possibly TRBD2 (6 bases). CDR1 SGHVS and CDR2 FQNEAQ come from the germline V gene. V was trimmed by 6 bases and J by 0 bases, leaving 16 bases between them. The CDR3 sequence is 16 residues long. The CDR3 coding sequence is TGTGCCAGCAGAAAATCAGCGGGTCTTAGCACAGATACGCAGTATTTT. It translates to CASRKSAGLSTDTQYF.

The CDR3 nucleotides are TGTGCCAGCAGTGAAGGGACTAGAGGCAATGAGCAGTTCTTC. It is translated as CASSEGTRGNEQFF. V gene TRBV2 combines with J gene TRBJ2-1; TRBD2 aligns across 7 bases. V lost 1 base, J lost 6 bases, and 3 bases stayed unmatched. The CDR3 has 14 amino acids. Germline V gives CDR1 SNHLY, CDR2 FYNNEI.

CDR3 bases: TGCAGTGCAACCGTTACAGGGGGTCTTCAAGAGACCCAGTACTTC. Its translation is CSATVTGGLQETQYF. This rearrangement joins TRBV20-1 to TRBJ2-5; 8 bases are a match to TRBD1. The CDR3 sequence is 15 residues long. With 6 bases clipped from V and 2 bases from J, the junction kept 11 bases outside the gene matches. Germline values: CDR1 DFQATT, CDR2 SNEGSKA (reference sequence).

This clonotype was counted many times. The CDR3 loop reads CSASTGTSAAYEQYF. The CDR3 region has the DNA TGCAGTGCGAGCACCGGGACTAGCGCCGCCTACGAGCAGTACTTC. The genes are TRBV20-1 and TRBJ2-7; TRBD2 matches 10 bases. This CDR3 is 15 amino acids long. J lost 2 bases, V lost 6 bases, and 10 bases had no gene match. In germline, CDR1 is DFQATT, CDR2 SNEGSKA (reference sequence).